This T cell receptor beta chain was found in a study of T-cell memory formation after mild COVID-19. TCRdb redid the calling of the 5' RACE reads with MiXCR, one entry per CDR3 protein. Of fewer than 450,000 distinct CDR3 sequences detected, 20% to 30% appear once; the ten largest clones hold roughly 8.7%. Sequencing used PBMCs or a T cell subset sorted from them (not recorded which). The TCR comes from an adult woman who had mild COVID-19 (a few samples of this study predate the infection). Cell type and time point are not known.

The CDR3 DNA is TGTGCCTGGAGTGTACTTGGCAGTATTTACGAGCAGTACTTC. As protein: CAWSVLGSIYEQYF. The V gene is TRBV30, the J gene TRBJ2-7; unclear D gene. Between the trimmed V and J ends, which lost 0 bases and 4 bases, there was a span of 13 bases. Germline CDR1 and CDR2: GTSNPN and SVGIG (reference sequence). The CDR3 is made up of 14 amino acids.